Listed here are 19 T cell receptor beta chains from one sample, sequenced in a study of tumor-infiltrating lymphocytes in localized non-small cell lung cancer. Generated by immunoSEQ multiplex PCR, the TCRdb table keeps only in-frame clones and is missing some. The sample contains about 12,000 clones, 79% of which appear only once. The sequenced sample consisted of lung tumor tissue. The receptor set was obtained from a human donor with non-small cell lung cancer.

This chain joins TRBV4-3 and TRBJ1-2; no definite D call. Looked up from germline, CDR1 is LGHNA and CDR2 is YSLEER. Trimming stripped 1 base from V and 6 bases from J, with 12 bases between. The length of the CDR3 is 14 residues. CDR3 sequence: CASSQGSGRDGYTF. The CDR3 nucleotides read TGCGCCAGCAGCCAAGGCTCCGGACGGGATGGCTACACCTTC.

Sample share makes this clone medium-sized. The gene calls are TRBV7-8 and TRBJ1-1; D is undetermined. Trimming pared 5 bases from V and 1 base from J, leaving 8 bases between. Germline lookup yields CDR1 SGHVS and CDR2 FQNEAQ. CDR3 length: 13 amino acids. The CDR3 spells CASSPFRNTEAFF. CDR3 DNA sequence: TGTGCCAGCAGCCCATTTAGGAACACTGAAGCTTTCTTT.

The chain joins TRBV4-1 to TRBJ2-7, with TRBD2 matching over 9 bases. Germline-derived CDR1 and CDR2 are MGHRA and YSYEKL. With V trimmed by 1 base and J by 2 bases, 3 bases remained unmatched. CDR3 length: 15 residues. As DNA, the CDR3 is TGCGCCAGCAGCCAAGTCATAGCGGGAGCCTACGAGCAGTACTTC. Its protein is CASSQVIAGAYEQYF.

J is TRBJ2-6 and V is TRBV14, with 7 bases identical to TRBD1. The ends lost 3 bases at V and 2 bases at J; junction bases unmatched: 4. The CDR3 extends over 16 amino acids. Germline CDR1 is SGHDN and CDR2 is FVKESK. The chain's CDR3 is CASSQGTAPGANVLTF. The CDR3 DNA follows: TGTGCCAGCAGCCAGGGGACAGCGCCTGGGGCCAACGTCCTGACTTTC.

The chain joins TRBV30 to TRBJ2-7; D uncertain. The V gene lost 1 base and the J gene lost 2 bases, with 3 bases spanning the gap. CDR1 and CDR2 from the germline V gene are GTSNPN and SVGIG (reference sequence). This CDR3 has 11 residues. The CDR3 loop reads CAWSETYEQYF. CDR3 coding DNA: TGTGCCTGGAGTGAAACCTACGAGCAGTACTTC.

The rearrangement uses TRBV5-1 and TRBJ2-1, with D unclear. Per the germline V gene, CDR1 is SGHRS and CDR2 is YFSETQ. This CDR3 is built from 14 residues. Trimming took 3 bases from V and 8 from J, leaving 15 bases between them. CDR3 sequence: CASSSGPNTHEQFF. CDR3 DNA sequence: TGCGCCAGCAGCTCGGGTCCAAACACACATGAGCAGTTCTTC.

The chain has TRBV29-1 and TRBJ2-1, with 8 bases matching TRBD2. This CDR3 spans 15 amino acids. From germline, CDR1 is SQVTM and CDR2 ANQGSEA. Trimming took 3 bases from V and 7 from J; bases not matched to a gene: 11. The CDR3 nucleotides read TGCAGCGTTGATTCGGGGGGGGGCGTATGGAATGAGCAGTTCTTC. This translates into CSVDSGGGVWNEQFF.

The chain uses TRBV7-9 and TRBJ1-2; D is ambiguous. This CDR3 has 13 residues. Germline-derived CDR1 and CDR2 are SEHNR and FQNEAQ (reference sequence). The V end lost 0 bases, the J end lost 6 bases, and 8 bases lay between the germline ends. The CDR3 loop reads CASSLANIDGYTF. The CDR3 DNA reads TGTGCCAGCAGCTTAGCCAACATCGATGGCTACACCTTC.

CDR3 nucleotides: TGCAGTGCCGATCTAGCGGATACGCAGTATTTT. Translation: CSADLADTQYF. The rearrangement links TRBV20-1 to TRBJ2-3, with D perhaps matching TRBD2 (6 bases). Germline V CDR1 and CDR2: DFQATT, SNEGSKA (reference sequence). This CDR3 contains 11 residues. V lost 6 bases and J 6 bases, leaving 10 bases between the germline ends.

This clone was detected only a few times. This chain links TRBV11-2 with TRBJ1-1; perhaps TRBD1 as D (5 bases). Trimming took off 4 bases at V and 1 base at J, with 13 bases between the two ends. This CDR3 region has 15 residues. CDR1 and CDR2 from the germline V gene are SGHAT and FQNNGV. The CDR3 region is CASSSAGIENTEAFF. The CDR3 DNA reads TGTGCCAGCAGCTCCGCAGGGATAGAGAACACTGAAGCTTTCTTT.

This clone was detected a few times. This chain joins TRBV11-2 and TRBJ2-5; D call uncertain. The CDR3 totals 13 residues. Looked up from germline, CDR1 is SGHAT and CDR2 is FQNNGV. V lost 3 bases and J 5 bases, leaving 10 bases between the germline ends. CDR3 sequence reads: CASSFDLRETQYF. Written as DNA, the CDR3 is TGTGCCAGCAGCTTCGACCTTCGGGAGACCCAGTACTTC.

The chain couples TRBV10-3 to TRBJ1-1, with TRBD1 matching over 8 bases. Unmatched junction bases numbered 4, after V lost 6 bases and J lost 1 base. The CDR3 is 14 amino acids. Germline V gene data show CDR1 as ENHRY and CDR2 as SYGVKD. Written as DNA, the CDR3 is TGTGCCATCAGACCGGGACAGGAGAACACTGAAGCTTTCTTT. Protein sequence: CAIRPGQENTEAFF.

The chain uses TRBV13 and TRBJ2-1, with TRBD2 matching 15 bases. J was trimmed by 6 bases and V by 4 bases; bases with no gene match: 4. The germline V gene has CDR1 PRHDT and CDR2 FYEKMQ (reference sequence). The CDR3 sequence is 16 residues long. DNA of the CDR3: TGTGCCAGCAGCTACCGGACTAGCGGGAGGGCCAATGAGCAGTTCTTC. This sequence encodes CASSYRTSGRANEQFF. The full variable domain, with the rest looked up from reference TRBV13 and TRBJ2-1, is AAGVIQSPRHLIKEKRETATLKCYPIPRHDTVYWYQQGPGQDPQFLISFYEKMQSDKGSIPDRFSAQQFSDYHSELNMSSLELGDSALYFCASSYRTSGRANEQFFGPGTRLTVL.

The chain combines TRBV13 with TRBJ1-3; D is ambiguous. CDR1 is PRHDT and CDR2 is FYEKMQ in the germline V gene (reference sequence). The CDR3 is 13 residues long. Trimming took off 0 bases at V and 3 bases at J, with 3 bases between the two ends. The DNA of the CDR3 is TGTGCCAGCAGCTTAGGAGGTGGAAACACCATATATTTT. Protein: CASSLGGGNTIYF.

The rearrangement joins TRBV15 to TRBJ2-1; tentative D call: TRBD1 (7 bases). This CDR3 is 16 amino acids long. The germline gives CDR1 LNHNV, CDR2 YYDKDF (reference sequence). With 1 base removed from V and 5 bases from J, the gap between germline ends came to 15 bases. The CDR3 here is CATSRGQGGPDNEQFF. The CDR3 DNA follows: TGTGCCACCAGCAGAGGACAGGGAGGACCCGACAATGAGCAGTTCTTC.

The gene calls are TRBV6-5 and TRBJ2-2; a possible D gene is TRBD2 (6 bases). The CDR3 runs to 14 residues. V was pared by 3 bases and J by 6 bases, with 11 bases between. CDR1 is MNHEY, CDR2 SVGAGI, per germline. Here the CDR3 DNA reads TGTGCCAGCAGTTATGGGGGGACCCCCGGGGAGCTGTTTTTT. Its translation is CASSYGGTPGELFF.

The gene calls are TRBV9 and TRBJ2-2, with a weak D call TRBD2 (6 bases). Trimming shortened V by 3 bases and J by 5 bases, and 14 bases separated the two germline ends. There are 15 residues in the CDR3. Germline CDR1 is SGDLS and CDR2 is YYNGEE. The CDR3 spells CASSGLGGGTGELFF. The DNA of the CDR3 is TGTGCCAGCAGCGGACTAGGCGGTGGTACCGGGGAGCTGTTTTTT.

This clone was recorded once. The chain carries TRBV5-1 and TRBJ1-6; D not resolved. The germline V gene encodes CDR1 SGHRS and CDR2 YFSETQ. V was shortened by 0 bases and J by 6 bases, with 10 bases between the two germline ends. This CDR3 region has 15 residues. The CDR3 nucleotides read TGCGCCAGCAGCTTGGACAGTAGGCCTAATTCACCCCTCCACTTT. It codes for CASSLDSRPNSPLHF.

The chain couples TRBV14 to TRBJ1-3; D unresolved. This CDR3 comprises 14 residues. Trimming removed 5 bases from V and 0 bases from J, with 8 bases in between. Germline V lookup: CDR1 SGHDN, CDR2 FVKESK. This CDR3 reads CASSIGGSGNTIYF. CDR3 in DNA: TGTGCCAGCAGCATTGGTGGCTCTGGAAACACCATATATTTT.